This T cell receptor beta chain was profiled in a study of molecular identifiers for immune sequencing clone quantification. This clonotype has only a few counts. TCRdb analysed the PCR reads with MiXCR anew, one entry per CDR3 protein. Here the sample spans roughly 50,000 distinct CDR3 sequences, roughly 38% being singletons. The CDR3 has 15 residues. The germline CDR1 and CDR2 sequences are LGHNA and YSLEER. The trim removed 1 base at V and 4 bases at J, leaving 4 bases unmatched. The material sequenced was naive CD8+ T cells from blood, with Jurkat cell RNA spiked in. Subset: FACS-sorted CD8+CD4-CCR7+CD45RA+ naive T cells. The chain uses TRBV4-3 and TRBJ2-1; 7 positions match TRBD2. This TCR derives from a human donor in good health. Some libraries in this study had Jurkat cell RNA spiked in. This CDR3 reads CASSQVSGIYNEQFF. In DNA, the CDR3 is TGCGCCAGCAGCCAAGTGAGCGGGATTTACAATGAGCAGTTCTTC.